These 15 T cell receptor beta chains were all obtained from the same sample, sequenced in a study of blood T cell repertoires in COVID-19. Sequenced by immunoSEQ multiplex PCR; TCRdb stores in-frame clones only, minus some. Seen here are over 70,000 clones, roughly 85% observed once, and the top ten hold under 6%. Sequenced material: peripheral blood. Receptors originate from a man older than 75 with acute or convalescent COVID-19.

The table lists this clone with a count of one. This sequence joins TRBV6-6 and TRBJ1-2; TRBD1 is a possible D gene (5 bases). The CDR3 runs 19 residues. Germline V gene sequence: CDR1 MNHNY, CDR2 SVGAGI (reference sequence). Trimming took off 6 bases at V and 4 bases at J, with 30 bases between the two ends. CDR3: CASSSRAEGTWGRIYGYTF. CDR3 in DNA: TGTGCCAGCAGCTCCCGCGCGGAGGGTACTTGGGGCAGGATCTATGGCTACACCTTC.

The chain uses TRBV11-2 and TRBJ2-7, with 8 bases matching TRBD1. This CDR3 region has 15 residues. Germline loops: CDR1 SGHAT, CDR2 FQNNGV. After removal of 0 bases from V and 4 bases from J, the junction contained 5 bases not matched to a gene. CDR3 sequence (DNA): TGTGCCAGCAGCTTAGATCCGGACAGGGCTTACGAGCAGTACTTC. Amino acids: CASSLDPDRAYEQYF.

The rearrangement joins TRBV4-3 to TRBJ1-2, with a possible D match to TRBD1 (5 bases). V was shortened by 0 bases and J by 3 bases, with 11 bases between the two germline ends. Germline V gene lookup returns CDR1 LGHNA and CDR2 YSLEER. This CDR3 has 15 residues. The CDR3 sequence: CASSQDQGGDYGYTF. The CDR3 DNA reads as TGCGCCAGCAGCCAAGACCAGGGTGGGGACTATGGCTACACCTTC.

V gene TRBV3-1 (or the pseudogene TRBV3-2) combines with J gene TRBJ2-1; D gene ambiguous. Looked up from germline, CDR1 is LGHDT and CDR2 is YNNKEL (reference sequence). Trimming pared 1 base from V and 5 bases from J, leaving 9 bases between. The CDR3 has 14 amino acids. The CDR3 DNA reads TGTGCCAGCAGCCAAGGTACGAGCGACAATGAGCAGTTCTTC. Amino acids: CASSQGTSDNEQFF.

CDR3 bases: TGTGCCAGCAGCTTTGGACAGGGGTACACTGAAGCTTTCTTT. Protein: CASSFGQGYTEAFF. The chain couples TRBV7-2 to TRBJ1-1; 9 bases are a match to TRBD1. The CDR3 covers 14 residues. Germline V CDR1 and CDR2: SGHTA, FQGNSA. V gave up 3 bases and J gave up 3 bases; unmatched junction bases: 2.

This rearrangement joins TRBV5-4 to TRBJ2-3, with 13 bases that match TRBD2. V gave up 4 bases and J gave up 0 bases; unmatched junction bases: 2. CDR3 size: 16 residues. Germline CDR1 SGHNT, CDR2 YYREEE (reference sequence). CDR3 in DNA: TGTGCCAGCAGCCCGGGACTAGCGGGAAGCACAGATACGCAGTATTTT. Translated: CASSPGLAGSTDTQYF.

The chain recombines TRBV27 with TRBJ1-3, with 10 bases fitting TRBD1. V dropped 5 bases and J dropped 4; count of bases not matched to a gene: 5. Germline values: CDR1 MNHEY, CDR2 SMNVEV (reference sequence). The CDR3 runs 15 residues. The CDR3: CASSPLTGGGNTIYF. CDR3 coding DNA: TGTGCCAGCAGTCCCCTGACAGGGGGCGGAAACACCATATATTTT.

V and J are TRBV27 and TRBJ2-5; TRBD2 matches at 16 bases. The CDR3 is 19 residues long. Germline V gives CDR1 MNHEY, CDR2 SMNVEV (reference sequence). Germline trimming cut 6 bases from V and 5 bases from J; bases unmatched to any gene: 15. CDR3 in DNA: TGTGCCAGCAGCCTCACCGGGACTAGCGGGGGGGGTCGGAGGGAGACCCAGTACTTC. Amino acids: CASSLTGTSGGGRRETQYF.

A remark on this clone: One junction end disagrees with the germline gene, perhaps due to a read error. This rearrangement joins TRBV19 to TRBJ2-5, with 7 bases matching TRBD1. Germline V lookup: CDR1 LNHDA, CDR2 SQIVND (reference sequence). The CDR3 has 12 residues. As DNA, the CDR3 is TGTGCCAGTAGTATAGATGACAGGGCCCTGGACTTC. Residues: CASSIDDRALDF.

This sequence joins TRBV3-1 (or the pseudogene TRBV3-2) and TRBJ2-7; 13 positions agree with TRBD2. The CDR3 is made up of 20 amino acids. CDR1 LGHDT and CDR2 YNNKEL come from the germline V gene (reference sequence). Trimming took 1 base from V and 4 from J; bases not matched to a gene: 16. The CDR3 sequence is CASSQGTLPGLAGSSYEQYF. The CDR3 DNA reads TGTGCCAGCAGCCAAGGAACTCTCCCGGGACTAGCGGGAAGTTCGTACGAGCAGTACTTC.

The V gene is TRBV9, the J gene TRBJ1-4, with TRBD1 matching 8 bases. V shed 5 bases, J shed 8 bases, and the junction held 11 bases outside the gene matches. CDR3 length: 15 residues. CDR1 and CDR2 (germline): SGDLS, YYNGEE. The CDR3 DNA reads TGTGCCAGCAGTCCTACAGGGGGGAGGGGCGAAAAACTGTTTTTT. It encodes CASSPTGGRGEKLFF. The full variable domain, its missing parts supplied by reference TRBV9 and TRBJ1-4, is DSGVTQTPKHLITATGQRVTLRCSPRSGDLSVYWYQQSLDQGLQFLIQYYNGEERAKGNILERFSAQQFPDLHSELNLSSLELGDSALYFCASSPTGGRGEKLFFGSGTQLSVL.

The chain links TRBV5-1 to TRBJ1-5; 9 nucleotides line up with TRBD1. The germline V gene has CDR1 SGHRS and CDR2 YFSETQ. Trimming took 2 bases from V and 8 from J; bases not matched to a gene: 8. CDR3 size: 15 residues. The CDR3 here is CASSLAGQGREPQHF. In nucleotides, the CDR3 is TGCGCCAGCAGCTTAGCTGGACAGGGGAGAGAGCCCCAGCATTTT.

This chain links TRBV5-1 with TRBJ1-4, with 9 positions matching TRBD1. Germline lookup yields CDR1 SGHRS and CDR2 YFSETQ. This CDR3 contains 15 residues. The J segment lost 7 bases and the V segment lost 4 bases, leaving 8 bases of the junction unmatched. CDR3 in DNA: TGCGCCAGCAGCGCCGGGGACAGGGTGGCTGAAAAACTGTTTTTT. Its translation: CASSAGDRVAEKLFF.

This sequence joins TRBV7-3 and TRBJ1-1; perhaps TRBD1 as D (6 bases). Trimming shortened V by 1 base and J by 3 bases, and 12 bases separated the two germline ends. Germline CDR1 reads SGHTA; CDR2 reads FQGTGA. The CDR3 has 15 amino acids. The CDR3 spells CASSLISGADTEAFF. The DNA of the CDR3 is TGTGCCAGCAGCTTAATTTCAGGGGCGGACACTGAAGCTTTCTTT.

The V call is TRBV6-2 or TRBV6-3, the J call TRBJ2-6; D is perhaps TRBD1 (5 bases). The CDR3 consists of 16 residues. CDR1 and CDR2 from the germline V gene are MNHEY and SVGEGT. V was trimmed by 2 bases and J by 2 bases, leaving 10 bases between them. In nucleotides, the CDR3 is TGTGCCAGCAGTTACGCCGACAGCCCTGGGGCCAACGTCCTGACTTTC. This gives the protein CASSYADSPGANVLTF.